This TCR beta chain is from a study of blood T cells in healthy people across ages. Study findings and constraints: Researchers report that TCR beta diversity correlated strongly with naive T cell percentage. When set beside aged donors, long-lived donors presented more naive CD4+ cells and higher diversity. While age rose, TCR beta diversity per million T cells dropped in a roughly linear way.

This CDR3 is built from 16 residues. Unmatched junction bases numbered 6, after V lost 8 bases and J lost 1 base. A word on this clonotype: What it recognizes is unknown.

Extraction of total RNA produced a minimum of 5.5 micrograms from each sample. Combining a sample-barcoded 5' primer with a J-beta primer mix, a second PCR ran for roughly 7 to 12 cycles. TCRdb reanalysed the 5' RACE reads using MiXCR and keeps one entry per CDR3 protein. The data show some 1.5 million distinct CDR3 sequences, approximately 30% seen once. This sequence joins TRBV12-3 or TRBV12-4 and TRBJ2-3; TRBD2 matches at 13 bases. Input material: blood. The TCR sequence derives from a woman aged 25 to 39 in good health. The CDR3 region is CASATSGRSRTDTQYF. The CDR3, as DNA: TGTGCCAGCGCGACTAGCGGGAGGAGTCGCACAGATACGCAGTATTTT.